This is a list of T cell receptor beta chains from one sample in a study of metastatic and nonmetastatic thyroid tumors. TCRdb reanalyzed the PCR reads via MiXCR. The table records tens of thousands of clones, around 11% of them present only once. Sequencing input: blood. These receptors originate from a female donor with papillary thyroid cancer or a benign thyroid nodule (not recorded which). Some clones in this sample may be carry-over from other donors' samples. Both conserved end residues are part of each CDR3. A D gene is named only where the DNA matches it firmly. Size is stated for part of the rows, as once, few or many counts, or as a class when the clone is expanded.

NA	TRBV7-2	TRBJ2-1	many	CASTPSRGWNEQFF	TGTGCCAGCACTCCATCGAGGGGATGGAATGAGCAGTTCTTC
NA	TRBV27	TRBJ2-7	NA	CASTYRDAGYEQYF	TGTGCCAGCACTTACCGGGACGCAGGATACGAGCAGTACTTC
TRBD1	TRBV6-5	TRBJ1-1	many	CASSYSDRKTEAFF	TGTGCCAGCAGTTACTCGGACAGGAAGACTGAAGCTTTCTTT
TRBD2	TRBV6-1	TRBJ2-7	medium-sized	CASTSGRLAYEQYF	TGTGCCAGTACTAGCGGGAGATTGGCCTACGAGCAGTACTTC
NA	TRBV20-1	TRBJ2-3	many	CSARWFGAANTQYF	TGCAGTGCTAGATGGTTCGGAGCCGCAAATACGCAGTATTTT
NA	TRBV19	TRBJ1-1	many	CASTWEGGEAFF	TGTGCCAGTACTTGGGAAGGGGGGGAGGCTTTCTTT
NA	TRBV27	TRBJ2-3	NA	CASSSPPSGADTQYF	TGTGCCAGCAGTTCCCCCCCGTCGGGTGCAGATACGCAGTATTTT
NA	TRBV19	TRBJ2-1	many	CASRGHNEQFF	TGTGCCAGTAGGGGACACAATGAGCAGTTCTTC
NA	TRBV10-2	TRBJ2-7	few	CASTTGSYEQYF	TGCGCCAGCACCACCGGTTCCTACGAGCAGTACTTC
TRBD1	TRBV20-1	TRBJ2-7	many	CSAPQTGEGEQYF	TGCAGTGCTCCTCAGACAGGGGAAGGAGAGCAGTACTTC
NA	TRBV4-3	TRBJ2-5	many	CASSPLGGGQETQYF	TGCGCCAGCAGCCCATTGGGGGGTGGGCAAGAGACCCAGTACTTC
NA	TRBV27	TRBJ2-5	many	CASRSQAGGVRETQYF	TGTGCCAGCAGGTCCCAAGCGGGTGGGGTGAGAGAGACCCAGTACTTC
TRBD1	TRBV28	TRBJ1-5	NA	CASQPTGDRSQPQHF	TGTGCCAGCCAACCCACAGGGGATCGCAGTCAGCCCCAGCATTTT
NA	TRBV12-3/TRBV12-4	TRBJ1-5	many	CASSLSGEWNQPQHF	TGTGCCAGCAGTCTCTCGGGGGAGTGGAATCAGCCCCAGCATTTT
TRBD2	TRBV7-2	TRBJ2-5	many	CASSRGLAGPETQYF	TGTGCCAGCAGCCGAGGACTAGCGGGCCCGGAGACCCAGTACTTC
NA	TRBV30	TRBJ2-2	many	CACLTGELFF	TGTGCCTGCCTCACCGGGGAGCTGTTTTTT
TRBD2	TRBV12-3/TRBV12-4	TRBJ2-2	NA	CANSFLAGSTRELFF	TGTGCCAACAGTTTCTTAGCGGGAAGTACCCGGGAGCTGTTTTTT
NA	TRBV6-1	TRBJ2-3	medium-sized	CASSHQETDTQYF	TGTGCCAGCAGCCACCAGGAGACAGATACGCAGTATTTT
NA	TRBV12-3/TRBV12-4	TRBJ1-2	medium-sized	CASSFGREGYTF	TGTGCCAGCAGTTTCGGGAGGGAAGGCTACACCTTC
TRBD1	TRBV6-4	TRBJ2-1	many	CASSRDRVYNEQFF	TGTGCCAGCAGCCGGGACAGGGTCTACAATGAGCAGTTCTTC
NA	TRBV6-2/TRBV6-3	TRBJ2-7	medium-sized	CASSYSAERRVSYEQYF	TGTGCCAGCAGTTACTCGGCGGAAAGGCGGGTTTCCTACGAGCAGTACTTC
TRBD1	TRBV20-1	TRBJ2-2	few	CSARADQPGTANTGELFF	TGCAGTGCTAGAGCCGATCAACCCGGGACAGCGAACACCGGGGAGCTGTTTTTT
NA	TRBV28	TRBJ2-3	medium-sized	CASREAGVWDTQYF	TGTGCCAGTAGGGAGGCCGGCGTATGGGATACGCAGTATTTT
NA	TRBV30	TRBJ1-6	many	CAWTISYNSPLHF	TGTGCCTGGACAATTTCCTATAATTCACCCCTCCACTTT
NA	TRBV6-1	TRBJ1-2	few	CASSPGVAKYGYTF	TGTGCCAGCAGTCCAGGGGTAGCTAAATATGGCTACACATTC
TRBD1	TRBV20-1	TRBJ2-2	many	CSANSQGVVNTGELFF	TGCAGTGCTAACAGCCAGGGGGTTGTGAACACCGGGGAGCTGTTTTTT
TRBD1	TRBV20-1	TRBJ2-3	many	CSASRDRATDTQYF	TGCAGTGCTAGCCGGGACAGGGCAACAGATACGCAGTATTTT
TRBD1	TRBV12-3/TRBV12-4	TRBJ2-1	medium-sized	CASRTGAGDDEQFF	TGTGCCAGTAGAACAGGGGCCGGGGACGATGAGCAGTTCTTC
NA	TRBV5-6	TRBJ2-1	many	CASSLEGPSSYNEQFF	TGTGCCAGCAGTCTGGAGGGGCCTAGCTCCTACAATGAGCAGTTCTTC
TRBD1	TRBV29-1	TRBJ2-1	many	CSSDRGPEQFF	TGCAGCTCGGACAGGGGGCCTGAGCAGTTCTTC
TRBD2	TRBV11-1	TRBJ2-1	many	CASSILAETYNEQFF	TGTGCCAGCAGCATACTAGCGGAGACCTACAATGAGCAGTTCTTC
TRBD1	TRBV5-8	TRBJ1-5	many	CASSLHRGLQPQHF	TGTGCCAGCAGCTTACACAGGGGGCTCCAGCCCCAGCATTTT
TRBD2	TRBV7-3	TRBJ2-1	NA	CASSLAGVNDEQFF	TGTGCCAGCAGCTTAGCGGGAGTAAATGATGAGCAGTTCTTC
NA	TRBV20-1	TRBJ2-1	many	CSARLVSYNEQFF	TGCAGTGCCCGCCTGGTTTCCTACAATGAGCAGTTCTTC
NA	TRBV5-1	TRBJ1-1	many	CASSLAPLNTEAFF	TGCGCCAGCAGCTTAGCCCCGTTAAACACTGAAGCTTTCTTT
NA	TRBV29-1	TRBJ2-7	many	CSVALAYEQYF	TGCAGCGTTGCCCTAGCCTACGAGCAGTACTTC
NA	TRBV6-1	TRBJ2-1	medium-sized	CASRTQGSEQFF	TGTGCCAGCAGGACCCAGGGGTCGGAGCAGTTCTTC
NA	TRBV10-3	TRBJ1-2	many	CAISDLRGGYGYTF	TGTGCCATCAGTGACCTGAGGGGGGGCTATGGCTACACCTTC
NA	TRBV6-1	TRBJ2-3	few	CASRYTSSFTDTQYF	TGTGCCAGCAGATATACTAGCAGCTTCACAGATACGCAGTATTTT
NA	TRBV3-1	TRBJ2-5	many	CASSLGGGNGETQYF	TGTGCCAGCAGCCTGGGAGGGGGCAACGGAGAGACCCAGTACTTC
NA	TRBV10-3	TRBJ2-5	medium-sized	CAISGAEETQYF	TGTGCCATCAGTGGTGCAGAAGAGACCCAGTACTTC
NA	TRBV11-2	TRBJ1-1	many	CASSYGTEAFF	TGTGCCAGCAGCTACGGGACTGAAGCTTTCTTT
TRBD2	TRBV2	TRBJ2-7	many	CASRQRGLWNEQYF	TGTGCCAGCAGGCAGCGGGGGCTGTGGAACGAGCAGTACTTC
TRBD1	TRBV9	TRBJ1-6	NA	CASSEGSGGAGPPLHF	TGTGCCAGCAGCGAGGGTTCAGGGGGCGCGGGTCCACCCCTCCACTTT
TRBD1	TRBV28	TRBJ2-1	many	CASSLSTGGNNEQFF	TGTGCCAGCAGTTTAAGCACAGGGGGGAACAATGAGCAGTTCTTC
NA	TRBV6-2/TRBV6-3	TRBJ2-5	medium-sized	CASSPRYAQETQYF	TGTGCCAGCAGTCCCCGGTACGCTCAAGAGACCCAGTACTTC
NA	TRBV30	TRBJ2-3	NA	CAWSRQGGHTLYF	TGTGCCTGGAGTCGGCAGGGGGGACATACGCTGTATTTT
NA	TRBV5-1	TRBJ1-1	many	CASTQGPSSTEAFF	TGCGCCAGCACCCAGGGGCCGTCTTCCACTGAAGCTTTCTTT
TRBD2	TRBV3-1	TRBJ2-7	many	CASSRAAGGYEQYF	TGTGCCAGTTCTAGGGCAGCGGGAGGATACGAGCAGTACTTC
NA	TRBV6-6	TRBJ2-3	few	CASRSIGTSSTDTQYF	TGTGCCAGTAGATCTATCGGGACCTCTAGCACAGATACGCAGTATTTT